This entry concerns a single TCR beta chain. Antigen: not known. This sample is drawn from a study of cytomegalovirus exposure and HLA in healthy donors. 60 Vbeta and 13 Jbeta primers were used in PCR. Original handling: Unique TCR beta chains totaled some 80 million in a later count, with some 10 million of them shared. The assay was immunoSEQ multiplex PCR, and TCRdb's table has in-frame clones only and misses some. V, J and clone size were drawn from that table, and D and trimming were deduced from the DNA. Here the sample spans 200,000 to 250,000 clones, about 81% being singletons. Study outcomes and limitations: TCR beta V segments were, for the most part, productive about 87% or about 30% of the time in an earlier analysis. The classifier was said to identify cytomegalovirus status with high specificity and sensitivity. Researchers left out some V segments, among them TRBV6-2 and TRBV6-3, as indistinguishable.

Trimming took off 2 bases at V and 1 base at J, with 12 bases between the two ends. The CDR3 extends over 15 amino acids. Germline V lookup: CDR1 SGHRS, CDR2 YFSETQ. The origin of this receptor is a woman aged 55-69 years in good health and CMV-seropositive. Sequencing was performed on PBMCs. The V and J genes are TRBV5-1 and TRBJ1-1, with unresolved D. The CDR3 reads CASSLRGTSNTEAFF. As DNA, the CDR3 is TGCGCCAGCAGCTTAAGAGGAACCTCGAACACTGAAGCTTTCTTT.